These T cell receptor beta chains were read from a single sample in a study of shared clonotypes between healthy human individuals. Libraries were prepared by immunoSEQ multiplex PCR; TCRdb keeps only in-frame clonotypes and omits some of them. Of about 460,000 clones listed, 60% to 80% were seen once; the top ten hold around 13%. The specimen sequenced was PBMCs. Receptors were obtained from a middle-aged woman in good health. Some clones in this sample may be carry-over from other donors' samples. Each CDR3 is given with its conserved first and last residue. A D gene is named only where the DNA matches it firmly. Some rows mark clone size as missing; the rest say once, few, many or name a class of expanded clone.

j_gene | abundance | len | d_gene | v_gene | CDR3aa | CDR3nt
TRBJ2-7 | . | 13 | . | TRBV11-3 | CASSPQGLDEQYF | TGTGCCAGCAGTCCACAGGGTCTGGACGAGCAGTACTTC
TRBJ2-6 | . | 13 | . | TRBV28 | CASTNSGANVLTF | TGTGCCAGCACCAACTCTGGGGCCAACGTCCTGACTTTC
TRBJ2-3 | once | 18 | TRBD2 | TRBV4-1 | CASSQDLSWTSGIGTQYF | TGCGCCAGCAGCCAAGATCTTTCCTGGACTAGCGGGATCGGTACGCAGTATTTT
TRBJ2-7 | . | 15 | TRBD1 | TRBV5-1 | CASSSTGTGRYEQYF | TGCGCCAGCAGCTCCACCGGGACAGGGCGATACGAGCAGTACTTC
TRBJ2-7 | . | 13 | . | TRBV6-6 | CASSFRNNYEQYF | TGTGCCAGCAGTTTTAGGAATAACTACGAGCAGTACTTC
TRBJ1-5 | . | 14 | TRBD1 | TRBV6-5 | CASSERDSNQPQHF | TGTGCCAGCAGTGAAAGGGACAGTAATCAGCCCCAGCATTTT
TRBJ1-5 | . | 15 | TRBD1 | TRBV19 | CASSLTGGGFEPQHF | TGTGCCAGTAGCCTGACAGGGGGTGGGTTTGAGCCCCAGCATTTT
TRBJ2-7 | . | 14 | . | TRBV2 | CASSLLRGDYEQYF | TGTGCCAGCAGCCTACTTAGAGGGGACTACGAGCAGTACTTC
TRBJ1-2 | . | 16 | TRBD1 | TRBV9 | CASSVEPGGGSYGYTF | TGTGCCAGCAGCGTAGAGCCAGGGGGCGGTAGCTATGGCTACACCTTC
TRBJ2-2 | . | 15 | TRBD2 | TRBV27 | CASRPRLAGVGELFF | TGTGCCAGCAGGCCTCGACTAGCGGGAGTCGGGGAGCTGTTTTTT
TRBJ1-2 | few | 14 | . | TRBV7-2 | CASSLANSNYGYTF | TGTGCCAGCAGCTTAGCGAACAGCAACTATGGCTACACCTTC
TRBJ2-2 | . | 15 | . | TRBV30 | CAFKDAGTWAGELFF | TGTGCCTTCAAAGACGCCGGTACTTGGGCCGGGGAGCTGTTTTTT
TRBJ2-2 | . | 15 | . | TRBV19 | CASNERAPGTGELFF | TGTGCCAGTAATGAGCGGGCCCCGGGGACCGGGGAGCTGTTTTTT
TRBJ2-7 | . | 15 | TRBD1 | TRBV10-3 | CAISEGTGIFYEQYF | TGTGCCATCAGTGAGGGGACAGGGATATTCTACGAGCAGTACTTC
TRBJ2-7 | . | 15 | TRBD2 | TRBV5-1 | CASSSTGTSGTEQYF | TGCGCCAGCAGCTCAACCGGGACTAGCGGGACCGAGCAGTACTTC
TRBJ1-3 | . | 11 | . | TRBV7-9 | CASSFENTIYF | TGTGCCAGCAGCTTCGAGAACACCATATATTTT
TRBJ1-2 | . | 14 | . | TRBV7-2 | CASSPTGQPYGYTF | TGTGCCAGCAGCCCCACAGGGCAACCCTATGGCTACACCTTC
TRBJ2-1 | . | 17 | TRBD2 | TRBV7-9 | CASSPRSGRRSYNEQFF | TGTGCCAGCAGTCCCAGGAGCGGGAGGCGTTCCTACAATGAGCAGTTCTTC
TRBJ2-3 | . | 19 | TRBD2 | TRBV9 | CASSGRQGTSGSWTDTQYF | TGTGCCAGCAGCGGACGACAGGGGACTAGCGGGAGTTGGACAGATACGCAGTATTTT
TRBJ2-1 | . | 16 | . | TRBV10-1 | CASSEAQGTSYNEQFF | TGCGCCAGCAGTGAGGCCCAGGGGACCTCCTACAATGAGCAGTTCTTC
TRBJ1-1 | many | 15 | . | TRBV18 | CASSPNRAVNTEAFF | TGTGCCAGCTCACCGAACAGGGCTGTGAACACTGAAGCTTTCTTT
TRBJ1-2 | . | 15 | . | TRBV28 | CASSPLGGTHYGYTF | TGTGCCAGCAGTCCCCTAGGAGGGACTCACTATGGCTACACCTTC
TRBJ1-3 | . | 13 | . | TRBV18 | CASSQGFGNTIYF | TGTGCCAGCTCACAGGGTTTTGGAAACACCATATATTTT
TRBJ2-1 | . | 16 | TRBD2 | TRBV10-2 | CASSELRLAGYNEQFF | TGCGCCAGCAGTGAGCTAAGACTAGCGGGATACAATGAGCAGTTCTTC
TRBJ2-5 | few | 14 | . | TRBV19 | CASSTRTFQETQYF | TGTGCCAGTAGTACCCGGACTTTTCAAGAGACCCAGTACTTC
TRBJ2-7 | few | 15 | . | TRBV6-6 | CASSSNRVGLGEQYF | TGTGCCAGCAGTTCAAACAGGGTTGGCCTTGGCGAGCAGTACTTC
TRBJ2-3 | . | 15 | . | TRBV5-1 | CASSFIPESTDTQYF | TGCGCCAGCAGCTTCATTCCAGAGAGCACAGATACGCAGTATTTT
TRBJ1-2 | . | 17 | . | TRBV7-9 | CASSLPFGFPDSYGYTF | TGTGCCAGCAGCTTACCCTTTGGGTTTCCAGACTCCTATGGCTACACCTTC
TRBJ1-2 | . | 15 | . | TRBV10-3 | CAIRPGGQGNYGYTF | TGTGCCATCCGGCCCGGGGGTCAGGGGAACTATGGCTACACCTTC
TRBJ2-1 | . | 18 | TRBD2 | TRBV7-9 | CASSSGTSGFPFYNEQFF | TGTGCCAGCAGCTCGGGGACTAGCGGGTTCCCCTTCTACAATGAGCAGTTCTTC